Listed here are 19 T cell receptor beta chains from one sample, sequenced in a study of cytomegalovirus exposure and HLA in healthy donors. Method: immunoSEQ multiplex PCR; TCRdb's copy keeps in-frame clones and lacks some. Here the sample spans 200,000 to 250,000 clones, approximately 83% being singletons. Sequenced input: PBMCs. The source of these receptors is a woman in her 30s in good health and CMV-seropositive.

The chain links TRBV6-5 to TRBJ2-7; the D is unclear. Between the trimmed V and J ends, which lost 5 bases and 3 bases, there was a span of 17 bases. The CDR3 extends over 15 amino acids. Germline V gives CDR1 MNHEY, CDR2 SVGAGI. The chain's CDR3 is CASSPLKYENYEQYF. The CDR3 nucleotides read TGTGCCAGCAGTCCACTGAAATACGAAAACTACGAGCAGTACTTC.

The chain joins TRBV25-1 to TRBJ1-5, with 7 nucleotides matching TRBD1. V dropped 2 bases and J dropped 7; count of bases not matched to a gene: 5. CDR1 and CDR2 from the germline V gene are MGHDK and SYGVNS. This CDR3 is 14 amino acids long. CDR3 in amino acids: CASSEGGGRQPQHF. The DNA for the CDR3 is TGTGCCAGCAGTGAAGGAGGGGGCAGGCAGCCCCAGCATTTT.

The CDR3, as DNA: TGTGCCAGCAGTCCCGTGGACAGGGGTCTGAACGAGCAGTACTTC. The encoded protein is CASSPVDRGLNEQYF. The genes are TRBV6-6 and TRBJ2-7, with 9 bases identical to TRBD1. The CDR3 spans 15 residues. From germline, CDR1 is MNHNY and CDR2 SVGAGI (reference sequence). Trimming at V came to 5 bases and at J to 5 bases, leaving 10 bases not matched to a gene.

The gene calls are TRBV7-2 and TRBJ2-7; 8 bases map to TRBD2. The CDR3 is 12 residues long. The trim removed 1 base at V and 12 bases at J, leaving 5 bases unmatched. Per germline, CDR1 SGHTA and CDR2 FQGNSA. CDR3 in DNA: TGTGCCAGCAGCTTAGAAGCGGGGGCACGGTACTTC. The encoded protein is CASSLEAGARYF.

The chain links TRBV29-1 to TRBJ2-5, with 10 bases that match TRBD2. The CDR3 consists of 15 residues. Germline V lookup: CDR1 SQVTM, CDR2 ANQGSEA. The V and J ends lost 8 bases and 0 bases, in that order; junction bases with no gene match: 9. The chain's CDR3 is CSSEKLAGYQETQYF. CDR3 DNA: TGCAGCTCTGAAAAACTAGCGGGATACCAAGAGACCCAGTACTTC.

The gene calls are TRBV2 and TRBJ2-7; TRBD1 aligns across 8 bases. This CDR3 comprises 17 residues. Looked up from germline, CDR1 is SNHLY and CDR2 is FYNNEI. J was trimmed by 4 bases and V by 0 bases; bases with no gene match: 11. For the CDR3, the DNA is TGTGCCAGCAGTGAAGCGCTTGGGACAGGTACTTTTTACGAGCAGTACTTC. This translates into CASSEALGTGTFYEQYF. The full variable domain, with the rest looked up from reference TRBV2 and TRBJ2-7, is EPEVTQTPSHQVTQMGQEVILRCVPISNHLYFYWYRQILGQKVEFLVSFYNNEISEKSEIFDDQFSVERPDGSNFTLKIRSTKLEDSAMYFCASSEALGTGTFYEQYFGPGTRLTVT.

The chain uses TRBV15 and TRBJ1-1; no definite D call. Trimming removed 5 bases at V and 5 bases at J, with 18 bases between. From germline, CDR1 is LNHNV and CDR2 YYDKDF (reference sequence). The CDR3 totals 15 residues. In DNA form, the CDR3 reads TGTGCCACCAGCCCCCTCCCGGTGGGTCTAACTGAAGCTTTCTTT. Protein product: CATSPLPVGLTEAFF. The full variable domain, completed using reference TRBV15 and TRBJ1-1, is DAMVIQNPRYQVTQFGKPVTLSCSQTLNHNVMYWYQQKSSQAPKLLFHYYDKDFNNEADTPDNFQSRRPNTSFCFLDIRSPGLGDTAMYLCATSPLPVGLTEAFFGQGTRLTVV.

V is TRBV7-2 and J is TRBJ2-3, with D hard to call. In germline, CDR1 is SGHTA, CDR2 FQGNSA. The CDR3 has 14 amino acids. V lost 6 bases and J lost 2, with 12 bases in between. The CDR3 sequence is CASSHPTDTDTQYF. The CDR3 coding sequence is TGTGCCAGCAGTCATCCCACAGACACAGATACGCAGTATTTT.

The chain is built from TRBV4-1 and TRBJ2-7; D unresolved. V was trimmed by 1 base and J by 0 bases, leaving 10 bases between them. Germline loops: CDR1 MGHRA, CDR2 YSYEKL. The CDR3 is made up of 15 amino acids. This chain's CDR3 is CASSQGGTYSYEQYF. In nucleotides, the CDR3 is TGCGCCAGCAGCCAAGGTGGCACCTACTCCTACGAGCAGTACTTC.

The chain uses TRBV6-1 and TRBJ2-1; 9 bases match TRBD1. This CDR3 region has 15 residues. Germline lookup yields CDR1 MNHNS and CDR2 SASEGT. The trim removed 7 bases at V and 3 bases at J, leaving 7 bases unmatched. CDR3 amino acids: CASKRDREFYNEQFF. DNA for the CDR3: TGTGCCAGCAAAAGGGACAGGGAATTCTACAATGAGCAGTTCTTC.

The rearrangement joins TRBV5-4 to TRBJ2-3; D is ambiguous. V lost 2 bases and J lost 6, with 7 bases in between. The CDR3 runs to 12 residues. Looked up from germline, CDR1 is SGHNT and CDR2 is YYREEE (reference sequence). This CDR3 is CASSFRSDTQYF. DNA for the CDR3: TGTGCCAGCAGCTTTCGCTCGGATACGCAGTATTTT.

The chain links TRBV28 to TRBJ1-5; 9 bases map to TRBD1. Losses at the gene ends were 5 bases for V and 7 bases for J; bases not matched to a gene: 12. Germline CDR1 reads MDHEN; CDR2 reads SYDVKM. The CDR3 loop spans 16 amino acids. DNA of the CDR3: TGTGCCAGCAGTATAGGCTCGGGACAGGGAACCCAGCCCCAGCATTTT. Residues: CASSIGSGQGTQPQHF.

The CDR3 bases are TGTGCCACCACGCCCGGCTGGGAGGATGAGCAGTTCTTC. This encodes CATTPGWEDEQFF. The chain recombines TRBV2 with TRBJ2-1; D is possibly TRBD2 (6 bases). Trimming took off 10 bases at V and 8 bases at J, with 18 bases between the two ends. The CDR3 has 13 amino acids. Germline assignment: CDR1 SNHLY and CDR2 FYNNEI.

This clone appeared a single time. The V call is TRBV5-5, the J call TRBJ1-5, with a tentative D call TRBD1 (6 bases). The CDR3 extends over 15 amino acids. Trimming took 0 bases from V and 4 from J, leaving 11 bases between them. Germline lookup yields CDR1 SGHKS and CDR2 YYEKEE (reference sequence). The CDR3 sequence: CASSLAGVGNQPQHF. CDR3 nucleotides: TGTGCCAGCAGCTTGGCAGGGGTCGGAAATCAGCCCCAGCATTTT.

The chain carries TRBV2 and TRBJ1-3; D is perhaps TRBD1 (6 bases). Per the germline V gene, CDR1 is SNHLY and CDR2 is FYNNEI. V was pared by 6 bases and J by 2 bases, with 8 bases between. The CDR3 spans 13 residues. The CDR3 loop is CASRRQAGNTIYF. The CDR3 region has the DNA TGTGCCAGCAGGCGACAGGCTGGAAACACCATATATTTT. Drawing the rest from reference TRBV2 and TRBJ1-3, the complete variable domain is EPEVTQTPSHQVTQMGQEVILRCVPISNHLYFYWYRQILGQKVEFLVSFYNNEISEKSEIFDDQFSVERPDGSNFTLKIRSTKLEDSAMYFCASRRQAGNTIYFGEGSWLTVV.

The V and J genes are TRBV6-5 and TRBJ1-1; D might be TRBD1 (5 bases). The V gene's germline CDR1 is MNHEY and CDR2 SVGAGI. The CDR3 covers 11 residues. Trimming left V 6 bases short and J 6 bases short, with 8 bases between. Here the CDR3 DNA reads TGTGCCAGCAGACGGGGCGCTGAAGCTTTCTTT. Its translation: CASRRGAEAFF.

The genes are TRBV4-1 and TRBJ1-2; D is undetermined. The CDR3 covers 14 residues. The germline V and J ends were trimmed by 4 bases and 5 bases, with 14 bases remaining between them. In germline, CDR1 is MGHRA, CDR2 YSYEKL. CDR3 in amino acids: CASSPKSAEYGYTF. CDR3 nucleotide sequence: TGCGCCAGCAGCCCAAAGAGCGCGGAATATGGCTACACCTTC.

The J gene is TRBJ2-7, the V gene TRBV4-2; 9 bases match TRBD2. The CDR3 covers 16 residues. V was pared by 2 bases and J by 0 bases, with 5 bases of the junction left unmatched. CDR1 and CDR2 (germline): LGHNA, YNFKEQ. The CDR3 sequence is CASSQRLADSSYEQYF. The CDR3 DNA reads as TGTGCCAGCAGCCAACGACTAGCGGACAGCTCCTACGAGCAGTACTTC.

This clone was detected only a few times. The CDR3 DNA reads TGTGCCAGCAGCTTAACGATTAGCGGGAGAACAGATACGCAGTATTTT. Protein product: CASSLTISGRTDTQYF. The chain uses TRBV7-3 and TRBJ2-3; 9 bases map to TRBD2. Germline V gives CDR1 SGHTA, CDR2 FQGTGA. J gave up 3 bases and V 0 bases, and 4 bases lay outside the gene matches. The CDR3 has 16 amino acids.